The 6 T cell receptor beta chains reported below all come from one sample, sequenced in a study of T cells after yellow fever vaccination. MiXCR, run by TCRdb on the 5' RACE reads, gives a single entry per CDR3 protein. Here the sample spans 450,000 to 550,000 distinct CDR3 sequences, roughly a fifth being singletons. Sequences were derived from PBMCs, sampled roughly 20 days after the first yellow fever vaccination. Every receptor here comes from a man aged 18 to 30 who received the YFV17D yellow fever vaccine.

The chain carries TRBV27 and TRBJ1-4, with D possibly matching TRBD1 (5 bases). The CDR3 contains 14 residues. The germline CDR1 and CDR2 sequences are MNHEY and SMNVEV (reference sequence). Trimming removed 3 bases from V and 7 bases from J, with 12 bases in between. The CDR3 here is CASSLKGLGEKLFF. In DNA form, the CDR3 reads TGTGCCAGCAGTTTGAAGGGGCTCGGTGAAAAACTGTTTTTT. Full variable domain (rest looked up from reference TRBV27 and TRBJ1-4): EAQVTQNPRYLITVTGKKLTVTCSQNMNHEYMSWYRQDPGLGLRQIYYSMNVEVTDKGDVPEGYKVSRKEKRNFPLILESPSPNQTSLYFCASSLKGLGEKLFFGSGTQLSVL.

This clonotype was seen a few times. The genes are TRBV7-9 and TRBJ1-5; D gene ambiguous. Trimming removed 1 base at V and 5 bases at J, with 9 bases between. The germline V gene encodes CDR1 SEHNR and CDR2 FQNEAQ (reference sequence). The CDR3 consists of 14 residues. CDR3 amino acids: CASSLGRMDQPQHF. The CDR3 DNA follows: TGTGCCAGCAGCTTAGGAAGAATGGATCAGCCCCAGCATTTT.

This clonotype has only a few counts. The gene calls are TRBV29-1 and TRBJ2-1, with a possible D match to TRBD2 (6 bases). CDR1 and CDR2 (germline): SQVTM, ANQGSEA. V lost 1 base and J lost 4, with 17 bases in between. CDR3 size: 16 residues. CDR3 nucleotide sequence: TGCAGCGTTGAAGGTGGTGGCGGGGATATATACAATGAGCAGTTCTTC. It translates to CSVEGGGGDIYNEQFF.

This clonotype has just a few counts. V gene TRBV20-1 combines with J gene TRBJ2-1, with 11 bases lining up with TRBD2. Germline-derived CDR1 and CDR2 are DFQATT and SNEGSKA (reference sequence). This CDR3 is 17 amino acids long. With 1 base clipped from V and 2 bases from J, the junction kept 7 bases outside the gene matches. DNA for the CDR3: TGCAGTGCTAGAGCGCTAGCGGGGGGCCGAACCTACAATGAGCAGTTCTTC. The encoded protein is CSARALAGGRTYNEQFF.

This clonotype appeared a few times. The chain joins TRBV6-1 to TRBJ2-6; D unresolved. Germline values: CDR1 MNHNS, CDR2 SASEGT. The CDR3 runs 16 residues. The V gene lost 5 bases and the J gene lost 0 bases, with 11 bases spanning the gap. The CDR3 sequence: CASSTPTISGANVLTF. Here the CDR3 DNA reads TGTGCCAGCAGTACCCCCACGATCTCTGGGGCCAACGTCCTGACTTTC.

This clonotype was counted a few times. This CDR3 reads CASSWGVSNQPQHF. In DNA form, the CDR3 reads TGTGCCAGCAGCTGGGGTGTAAGCAATCAGCCCCAGCATTTT. The V call is TRBV7-8, the J call TRBJ1-5, with D hard to call. Between the trimmed V and J ends, which lost 4 bases and 1 base, there was a span of 8 bases. Germline V gene data show CDR1 as SGHVS and CDR2 as FQNEAQ. The CDR3 totals 14 residues.